The clone carrying this TCR beta chain was seen ten or more times. Its target is unknown. This CDR3 comprises 10 residues. Germline V gene data show CDR1 as SNHLY and CDR2 as FYNNEI. Trimming cost V 11 bases and J 4 bases, with 7 bases left between them. Quantitative 5'-RACE with molecular barcodes generated TCR beta libraries. In TCRdb, the 5' RACE reads were re-called with MiXCR into one record per CDR3 protein. The table shows tens of thousands of distinct CDR3 sequences, with about 8.1% occurring only once. This sample is drawn from a study of CD8 T cells in ankylosing spondylitis. Broader study findings: Previous work reported some of these motif variants in the synovial fluid and blood of reactive arthritis. Clones tied to disease were said to be significantly enriched in matched ankylosing spondylitis synovial fluid. Clones that were linked to disease were CD8+ and were relatively rare in peripheral blood. Apparently characteristic of ankylosing spondylitis blood was a TCR beta motif (roughly eight highly homologous variants).

The rearrangement links TRBV2 to TRBJ2-3, with unresolved D. This TCR was sampled from a male donor with ankylosing spondylitis. Sequenced input: blood, either unsorted or a sorted T cell fraction (not recorded which). The CDR3 loop is CAAGADTQYF. The CDR3 nucleotides read TGTGCCGCAGGAGCAGATACGCAGTATTTT.